This TCR beta chain was captured in a study of T cell repertoires in cytomegalovirus infection. Study summary: Indications of both CMV infection and matching HLA type were provided by public TCR beta signatures.

This clonotype was seen repeatedly, ten times or more. From the reads, TCRdb called clonotypes with MiXCR, one entry per CDR3 protein. This sample carries approximately 500,000 distinct CDR3 sequences, 15% to 20% of them seen once, and the ten largest clones take 24%. This sequence was found in a human donor in good health (CMV status not recorded). Some clones in this sample may be carry-over from other donors' samples. Source material: CD8+ T cells from PBMCs.

The CDR3 region has the DNA TGTGCCAGCAGTTTTCCCGGACTGAACACCGGGGAGCTGTTTTTT. Protein: CASSFPGLNTGELFF. The V and J genes are TRBV7-9 and TRBJ2-2; maybe TRBD2 (5 bases). V was clipped by 6 bases and J by 1 base, with 12 bases between them. Germline-derived CDR1 and CDR2 are SEHNR and FQNEAQ (reference sequence). The CDR3 is 15 residues long. The full variable domain, its missing parts supplied by reference TRBV7-9 and TRBJ2-2, is DTGVSQNPRHKITKRGQNVTFRCDPISEHNRLYWYRQTLGQGPEFLTYFQNEAQLEKSRLLSDRFSAERPKGSFSTLEIQRTEQGDSAMYLCASSFPGLNTGELFFGEGSRLTVL.